This T cell receptor (beta chain) was sequenced in a study of blood T cell repertoires in COVID-19. Study information: Material from acute and convalescent COVID-19 was sourced from the United States, Italy and Spain. In each case, the material was cDNA or gDNA derived from T cells, B-cell-depleted T cells, or PBMCs.

This clone was counted only a few times. The CDR3 is 12 residues long. Looked up from germline, CDR1 is MDHEN and CDR2 is SYDVKM. The V gene lost 2 bases and the J gene lost 5 bases, with 4 bases spanning the gap. In the authors' methods: The assay estimated nucleated cells by amplifying reference gene primers. The method was immunoSEQ multiplex PCR; TCRdb's version includes in-frame clones alone and lacks a portion of them. The DNA was the basis for D and trimming; V, J and clone size are from that table. The sample includes about 82,000 clones, under 90% of them seen just once. The V call is TRBV28, the J call TRBJ1-5; unclear D gene. This TCR came from a woman aged 40 to 50 with active or convalescent COVID-19. The specimen was peripheral blood. DNA of the CDR3: TGTGCCAGCAGTTTAGTCGATCAGCCCCAGCATTTT. It translates to CASSLVDQPQHF.